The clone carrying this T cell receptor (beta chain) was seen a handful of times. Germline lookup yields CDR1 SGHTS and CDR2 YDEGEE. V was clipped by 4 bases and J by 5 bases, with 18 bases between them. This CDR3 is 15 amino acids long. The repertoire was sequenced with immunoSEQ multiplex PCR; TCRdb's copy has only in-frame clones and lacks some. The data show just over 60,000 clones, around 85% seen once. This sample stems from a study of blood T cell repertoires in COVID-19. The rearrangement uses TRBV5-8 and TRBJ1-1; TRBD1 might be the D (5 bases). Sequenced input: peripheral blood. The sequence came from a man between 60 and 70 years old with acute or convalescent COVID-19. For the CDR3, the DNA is TGTGCCAGCAGCGATTACTCGGGGGAGGGGACTGAAGCTTTCTTT. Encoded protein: CASSDYSGEGTEAFF.